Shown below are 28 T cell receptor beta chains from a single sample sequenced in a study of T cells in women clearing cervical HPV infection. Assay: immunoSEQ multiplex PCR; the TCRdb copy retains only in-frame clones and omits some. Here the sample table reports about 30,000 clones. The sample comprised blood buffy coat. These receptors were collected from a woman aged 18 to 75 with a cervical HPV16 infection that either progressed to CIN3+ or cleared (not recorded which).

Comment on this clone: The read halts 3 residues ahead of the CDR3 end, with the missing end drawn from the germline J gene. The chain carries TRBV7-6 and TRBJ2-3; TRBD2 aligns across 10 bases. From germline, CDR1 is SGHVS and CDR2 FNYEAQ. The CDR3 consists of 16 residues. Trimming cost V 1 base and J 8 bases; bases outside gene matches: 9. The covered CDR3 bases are TGTGCCAGCAGCTTAGAGAGCGGGAGGGCCGGAGGTACG. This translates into CASSLESGRAGGT. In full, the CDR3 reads CASSLESGRAGGTQYF.

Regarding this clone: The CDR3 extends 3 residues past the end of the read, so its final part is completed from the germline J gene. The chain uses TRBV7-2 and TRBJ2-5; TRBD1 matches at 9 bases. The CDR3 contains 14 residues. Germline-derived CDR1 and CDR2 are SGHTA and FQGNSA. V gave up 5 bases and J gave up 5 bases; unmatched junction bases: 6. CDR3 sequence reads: CASSRDRERETQYF. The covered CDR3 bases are TGTGCCAGCAGCCGGGACAGGGAGAGGGAGACC.

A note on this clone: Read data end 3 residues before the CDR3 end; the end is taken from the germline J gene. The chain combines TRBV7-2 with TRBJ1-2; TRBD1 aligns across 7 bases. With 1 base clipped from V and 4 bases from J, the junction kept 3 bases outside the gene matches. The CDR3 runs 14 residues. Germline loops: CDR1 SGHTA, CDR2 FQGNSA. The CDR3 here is CASSLVGQVYGYTF. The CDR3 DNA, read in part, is TGTGCCAGCAGCTTAGTCGGACAGGTCTATGGC.

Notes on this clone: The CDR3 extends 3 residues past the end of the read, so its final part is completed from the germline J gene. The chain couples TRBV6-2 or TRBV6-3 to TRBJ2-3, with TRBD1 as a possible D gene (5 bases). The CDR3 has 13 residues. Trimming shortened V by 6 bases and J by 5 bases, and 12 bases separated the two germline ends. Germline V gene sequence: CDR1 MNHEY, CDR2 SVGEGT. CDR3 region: CASSRDSQDTQYF. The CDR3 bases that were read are TGTGCCAGCAGCCGAGACAGTCAAGATACG.

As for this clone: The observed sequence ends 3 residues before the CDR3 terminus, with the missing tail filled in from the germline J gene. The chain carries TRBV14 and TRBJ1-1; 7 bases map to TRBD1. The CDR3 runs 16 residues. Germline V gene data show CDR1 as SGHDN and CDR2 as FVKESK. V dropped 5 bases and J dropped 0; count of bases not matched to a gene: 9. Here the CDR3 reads CASSATRDSLNTEAFF. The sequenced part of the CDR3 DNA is TGTGCCAGCAGCGCGACCAGGGACAGTTTGAACACTGAA. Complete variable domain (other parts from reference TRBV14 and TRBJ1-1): EAGVTQFPSHSVIEKGQTVTLRCDPISGHDNLYWYRRVMGKEIKFLLHFVKESKQDESGMPNNRFLAERTGGTYSTLKVQPAELEDSGVYFCASSATRDSLNTEAFFGQGTRLTVV.

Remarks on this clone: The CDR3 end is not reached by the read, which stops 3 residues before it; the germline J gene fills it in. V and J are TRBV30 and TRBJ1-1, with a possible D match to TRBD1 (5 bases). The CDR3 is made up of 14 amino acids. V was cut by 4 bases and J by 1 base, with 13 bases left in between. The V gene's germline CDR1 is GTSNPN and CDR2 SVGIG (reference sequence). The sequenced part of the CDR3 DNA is TGTGCCTGGATGTCAGGGTGGCCGAACACTGAA. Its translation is CAWMSGWPNTE. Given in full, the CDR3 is CAWMSGWPNTEAFF. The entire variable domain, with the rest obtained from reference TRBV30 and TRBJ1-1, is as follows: SQTIHQWPATLVQPVGSPLSLECTVEGTSNPNLYWYRQAAGRGLQLLFYSVGIGQISSEVPQNLSASRPQDRQFILSSKKLLLSDSGFYLCAWMSGWPNTEAFFGQGTRLTVV.

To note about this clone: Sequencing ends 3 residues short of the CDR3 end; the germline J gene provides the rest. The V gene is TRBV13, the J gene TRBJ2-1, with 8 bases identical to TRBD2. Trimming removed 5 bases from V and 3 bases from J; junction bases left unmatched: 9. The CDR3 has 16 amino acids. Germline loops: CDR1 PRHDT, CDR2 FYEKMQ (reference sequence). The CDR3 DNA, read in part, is TGTGCCAGCAGCCGCCCCGGACTAGCCCTCTACAATGAG. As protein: CASSRPGLALYNE. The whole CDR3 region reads CASSRPGLALYNEQFF.

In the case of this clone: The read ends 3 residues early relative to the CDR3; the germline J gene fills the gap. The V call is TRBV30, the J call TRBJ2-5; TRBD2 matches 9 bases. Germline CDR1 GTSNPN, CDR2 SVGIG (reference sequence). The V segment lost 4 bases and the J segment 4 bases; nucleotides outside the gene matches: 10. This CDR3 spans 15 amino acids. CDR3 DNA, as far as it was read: TGTGCCTGGACCACCGGGCCTAGCGGGGCAGAGACC. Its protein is CAWTTGPSGAET. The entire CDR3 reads CAWTTGPSGAETQYF.

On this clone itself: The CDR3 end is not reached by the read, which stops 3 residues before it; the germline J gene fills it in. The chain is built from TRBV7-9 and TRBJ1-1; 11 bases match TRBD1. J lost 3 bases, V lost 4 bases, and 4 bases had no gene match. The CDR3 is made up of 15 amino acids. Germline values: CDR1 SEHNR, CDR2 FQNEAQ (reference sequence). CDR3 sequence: CASSSEGQGDTEAFF. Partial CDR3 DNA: TGTGCCAGCAGCTCCGAGGGACAGGGGGACACTGAA.

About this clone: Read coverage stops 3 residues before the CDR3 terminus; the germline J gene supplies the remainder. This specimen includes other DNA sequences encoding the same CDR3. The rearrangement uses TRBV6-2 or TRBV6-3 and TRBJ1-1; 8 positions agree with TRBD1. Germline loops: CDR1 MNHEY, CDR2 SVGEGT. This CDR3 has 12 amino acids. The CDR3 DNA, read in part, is TGTGCCAGCAGTTGGGGACAGGAAGAA. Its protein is CASSWGQEE. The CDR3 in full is CASSWGQEEAFF.

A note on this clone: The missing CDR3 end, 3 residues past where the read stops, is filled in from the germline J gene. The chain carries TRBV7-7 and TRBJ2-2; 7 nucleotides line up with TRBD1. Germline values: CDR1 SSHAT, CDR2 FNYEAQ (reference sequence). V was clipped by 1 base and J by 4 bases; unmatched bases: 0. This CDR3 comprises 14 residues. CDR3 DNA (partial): TGTGCCAGCAGCTTAGGACAGGGCACCGGGGAG. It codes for CASSLGQGTGE. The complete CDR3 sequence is CASSLGQGTGELFF.

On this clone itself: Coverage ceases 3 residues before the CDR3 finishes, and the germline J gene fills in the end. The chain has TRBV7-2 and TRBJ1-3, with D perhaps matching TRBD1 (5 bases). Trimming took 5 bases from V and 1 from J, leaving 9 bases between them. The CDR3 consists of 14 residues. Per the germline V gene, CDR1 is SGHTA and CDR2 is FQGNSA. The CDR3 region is CASSRQRSGNTIYF. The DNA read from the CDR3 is TGTGCCAGCAGCAGACAGAGATCTGGAAACACC.

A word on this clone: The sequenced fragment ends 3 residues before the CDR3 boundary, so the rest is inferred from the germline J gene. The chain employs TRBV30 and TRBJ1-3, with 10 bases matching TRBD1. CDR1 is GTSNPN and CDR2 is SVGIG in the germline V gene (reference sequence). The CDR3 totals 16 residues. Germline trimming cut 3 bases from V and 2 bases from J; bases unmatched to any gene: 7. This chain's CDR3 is CAWSRTGTGAGNTIYF. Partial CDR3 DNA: TGTGCCTGGAGCCGAACCGGGACAGGGGCTGGAAACACC. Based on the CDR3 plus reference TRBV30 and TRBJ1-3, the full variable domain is SQTIHQWPATLVQPVGSPLSLECTVEGTSNPNLYWYRQAAGRGLQLLFYSVGIGQISSEVPQNLSASRPQDRQFILSSKKLLLSDSGFYLCAWSRTGTGAGNTIYFGEGSWLTVV.

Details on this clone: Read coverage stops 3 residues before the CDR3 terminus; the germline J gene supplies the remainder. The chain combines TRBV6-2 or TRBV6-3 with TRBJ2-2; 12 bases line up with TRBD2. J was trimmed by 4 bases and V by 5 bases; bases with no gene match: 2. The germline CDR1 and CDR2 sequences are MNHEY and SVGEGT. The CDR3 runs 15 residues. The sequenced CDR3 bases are TGTGCCAGCAGTCTAGCGGGGGGGAGCACCGGGGAG. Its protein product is CASSLAGGSTGE. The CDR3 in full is CASSLAGGSTGELFF.

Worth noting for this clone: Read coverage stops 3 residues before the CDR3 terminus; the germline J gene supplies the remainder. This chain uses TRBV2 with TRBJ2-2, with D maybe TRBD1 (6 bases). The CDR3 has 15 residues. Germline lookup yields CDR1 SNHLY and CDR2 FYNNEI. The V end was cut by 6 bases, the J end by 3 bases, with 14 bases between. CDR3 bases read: TGTGCCAGCAGCGGTTGGGACACCGACACCGGGGAG. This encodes CASSGWDTDTGE. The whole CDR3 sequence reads CASSGWDTDTGELFF.

CDR3 region: CAWSAGHDEQYF. The CDR3 DNA, read in part, is TGTGCCTGGAGTGCCGGACACGACGAG. This sequence joins TRBV30 and TRBJ2-7; TRBD1 might be the D (5 bases). The CDR3 end falls 3 residues outside the read, so it is completed with the germline J gene. Trimming stripped 1 base from V and 5 bases from J, with 9 bases between. There are 12 residues in the CDR3. Germline CDR1 and CDR2: GTSNPN and SVGIG (reference sequence).

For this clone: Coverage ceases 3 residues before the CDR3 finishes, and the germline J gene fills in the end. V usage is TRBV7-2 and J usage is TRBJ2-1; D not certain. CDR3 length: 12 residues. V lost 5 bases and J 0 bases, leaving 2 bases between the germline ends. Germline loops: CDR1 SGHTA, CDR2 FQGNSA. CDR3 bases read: TGTGCCAGCAGCCGCTCCTACAATGAG. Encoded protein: CASSRSYNE. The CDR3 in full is CASSRSYNEQFF.

The sequenced CDR3 bases are TGCAGTGCCGGGACAGGCTCGGGCTATACGGGAGGACGCGAG. Translating gives CSAGTGSGYTGGRE. The whole CDR3 reads CSAGTGSGYTGGREQYF. The J gene is TRBJ2-7, the V gene TRBV20-1; D may be TRBD1 (8 bases). With the read ending 3 residues before the CDR3 end, the germline J gene is used to fill in that end. The V end was cut by 6 bases, the J end by 6 bases, with 30 bases between. There are 17 residues in the CDR3. Germline V CDR1 and CDR2: DFQATT, SNEGSKA (reference sequence).

The CDR3 spells CASSSHLAGGINEQFF. CDR3 DNA (partial): TGTGCCAGCAGCTCCCACCTAGCGGGAGGGATCAATGAG. The chain combines TRBV7-3 with TRBJ2-1; 12 nucleotides align to TRBD2. The CDR3 extends 3 residues past the end of the read, so its final part is completed from the germline J gene. The junction had 7 bases not matched to a gene; V was cut back by 4 bases and J by 6 bases. The germline V gene has CDR1 SGHTA and CDR2 FQGTGA. This CDR3 has 16 residues. The full variable domain, with the rest looked up from reference TRBV7-3 and TRBJ2-1, is GAGVSQTPSNKVTEKGKYVELRCDPISGHTALYWYRQSLGQGPEFLIYFQGTGAADDSGLPNDRFFAVRPEGSVSTLKIQRTERGDSAVYLCASSSHLAGGINEQFFGPGTRLTVL.

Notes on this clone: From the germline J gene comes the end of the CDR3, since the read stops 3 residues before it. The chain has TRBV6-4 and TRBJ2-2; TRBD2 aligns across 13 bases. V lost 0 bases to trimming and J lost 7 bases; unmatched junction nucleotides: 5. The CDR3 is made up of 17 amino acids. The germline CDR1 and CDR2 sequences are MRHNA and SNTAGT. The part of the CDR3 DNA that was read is TGTGCCAGCAGTGACTCTGGACTAGCGGGAGACGTCGGGGAG. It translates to CASSDSGLAGDVGE. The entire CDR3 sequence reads CASSDSGLAGDVGELFF.

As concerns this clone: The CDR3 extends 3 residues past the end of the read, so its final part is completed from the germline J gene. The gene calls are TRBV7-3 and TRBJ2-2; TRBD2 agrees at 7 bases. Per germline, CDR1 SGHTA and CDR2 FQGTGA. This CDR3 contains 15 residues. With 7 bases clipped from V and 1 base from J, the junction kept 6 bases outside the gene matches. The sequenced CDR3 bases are TGTGCCAGCAACTCTGGCGGGGGGAACACCGGGGAG. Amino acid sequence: CASNSGGGNTGE. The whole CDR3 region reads CASNSGGGNTGELFF.

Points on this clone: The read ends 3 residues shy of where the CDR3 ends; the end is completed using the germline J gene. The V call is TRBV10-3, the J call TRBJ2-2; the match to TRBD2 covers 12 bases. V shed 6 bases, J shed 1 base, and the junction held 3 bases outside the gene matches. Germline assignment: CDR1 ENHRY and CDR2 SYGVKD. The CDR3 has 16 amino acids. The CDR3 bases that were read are TGTGCCATCAGCGGACTAGCGGGGCAGAACACCGGGGAG. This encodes CAISGLAGQNTGE. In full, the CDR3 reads CAISGLAGQNTGELFF.

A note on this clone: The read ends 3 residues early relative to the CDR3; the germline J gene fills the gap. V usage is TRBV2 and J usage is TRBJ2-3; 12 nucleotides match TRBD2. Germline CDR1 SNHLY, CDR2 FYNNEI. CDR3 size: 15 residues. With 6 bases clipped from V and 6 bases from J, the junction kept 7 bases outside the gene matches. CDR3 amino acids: CASRETSGGGDTQYF. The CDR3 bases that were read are TGTGCCAGCAGGGAGACTAGCGGGGGAGGTGATACG. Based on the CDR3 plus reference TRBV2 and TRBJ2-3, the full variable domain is EPEVTQTPSHQVTQMGQEVILRCVPISNHLYFYWYRQILGQKVEFLVSFYNNEISEKSEIFDDQFSVERPDGSNFTLKIRSTKLEDSAMYFCASRETSGGGDTQYFGPGTRLTVL.

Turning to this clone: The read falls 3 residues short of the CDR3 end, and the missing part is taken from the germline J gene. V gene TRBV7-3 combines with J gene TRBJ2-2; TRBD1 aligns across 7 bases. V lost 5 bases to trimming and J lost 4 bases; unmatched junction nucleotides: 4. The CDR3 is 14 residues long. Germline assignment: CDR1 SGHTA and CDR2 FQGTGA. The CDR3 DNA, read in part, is TGTGCCAGCAGCCCCGACAGGGTCACCGGGGAG. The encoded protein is CASSPDRVTGE. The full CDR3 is CASSPDRVTGELFF.

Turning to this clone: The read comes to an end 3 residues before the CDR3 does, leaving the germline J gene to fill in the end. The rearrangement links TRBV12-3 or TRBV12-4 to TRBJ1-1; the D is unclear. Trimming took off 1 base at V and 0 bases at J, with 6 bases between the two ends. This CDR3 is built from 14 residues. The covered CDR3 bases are TGTGCCAGCAGTTTAGAGGGTATGAACACTGAA. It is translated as CASSLEGMNTE. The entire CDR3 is CASSLEGMNTEAFF.

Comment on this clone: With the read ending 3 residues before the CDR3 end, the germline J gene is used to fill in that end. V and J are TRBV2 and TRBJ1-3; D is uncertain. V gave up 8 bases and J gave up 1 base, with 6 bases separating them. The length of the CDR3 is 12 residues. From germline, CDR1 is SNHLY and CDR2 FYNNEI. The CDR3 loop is CASCLSGNTIYF. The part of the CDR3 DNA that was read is TGTGCCAGCTGTCTTTCTGGAAACACC. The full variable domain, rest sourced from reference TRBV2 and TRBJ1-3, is EPEVTQTPSHQVTQMGQEVILRCVPISNHLYFYWYRQILGQKVEFLVSFYNNEISEKSEIFDDQFSVERPDGSNFTLKIRSTKLEDSAMYFCASCLSGNTIYFGEGSWLTVV.

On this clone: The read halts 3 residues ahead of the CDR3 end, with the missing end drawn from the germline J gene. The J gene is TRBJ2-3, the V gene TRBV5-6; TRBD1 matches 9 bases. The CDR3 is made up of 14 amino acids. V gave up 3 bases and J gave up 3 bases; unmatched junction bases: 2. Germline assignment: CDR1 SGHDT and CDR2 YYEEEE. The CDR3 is CASSWDRATDTQYF. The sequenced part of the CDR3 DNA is TGTGCCAGCAGCTGGGACAGGGCGACAGATACG. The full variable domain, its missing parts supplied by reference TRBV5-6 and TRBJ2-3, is DAGVTQSPTHLIKTRGQQVTLRCSPKSGHDTVSWYQQALGQGPQFIFQYYEEEERQRGNFPDRFSGHQFPNYSSELNVNALLLGDSALYLCASSWDRATDTQYFGPGTRLTVL.

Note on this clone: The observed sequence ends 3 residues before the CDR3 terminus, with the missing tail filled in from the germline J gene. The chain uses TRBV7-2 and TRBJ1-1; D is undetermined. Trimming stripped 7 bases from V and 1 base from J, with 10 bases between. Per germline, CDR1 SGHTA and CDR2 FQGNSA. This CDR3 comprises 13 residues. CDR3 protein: CASTKGPNTEAFF. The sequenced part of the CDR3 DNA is TGTGCCAGCACAAAGGGCCCGAACACTGAA.